This T cell receptor (beta chain) was sequenced in a study of T cell clusters in autoimmune cytopenias. Study-level findings and limits: The T cell clusters came from computational analysis alone and lack functional validation.

This clonotype ranks as medium-sized (0.01 to 0.1%) in terms of frequency. Its matching antigen is unknown. TRB was amplified by touch-down multiplex PCR, primer pools A and B combined. TCRdb re-analyzed the multiplex PCR reads; it lists each CDR3 protein once, without DNA. The sample data list about 6,000 distinct CDR3 sequences. About 37,500 genome equivalents of blood DNA were amplified for TRB. These same data were also listed under a study on T cell repertoires in aging, cancer and after chemotherapy. That work states: Over several months to years, re-sampled healthy donor repertoires clearly shared clones. No conclusions about immunological memory after chemotherapy can be drawn from the repertoire data.

The sequencing input was peripheral blood. The sequence was obtained from a human donor in good health.

CDR3 in amino acids: CASKGRRGPQETQYF. This rearrangement joins TRBV6-5 to TRBJ2-5; the D gene TCRdb calls, TRBD2, cannot be checked with no DNA. CDR3 size: 15 residues. Germline V gives CDR1 MNHEY, CDR2 SVGAGI.